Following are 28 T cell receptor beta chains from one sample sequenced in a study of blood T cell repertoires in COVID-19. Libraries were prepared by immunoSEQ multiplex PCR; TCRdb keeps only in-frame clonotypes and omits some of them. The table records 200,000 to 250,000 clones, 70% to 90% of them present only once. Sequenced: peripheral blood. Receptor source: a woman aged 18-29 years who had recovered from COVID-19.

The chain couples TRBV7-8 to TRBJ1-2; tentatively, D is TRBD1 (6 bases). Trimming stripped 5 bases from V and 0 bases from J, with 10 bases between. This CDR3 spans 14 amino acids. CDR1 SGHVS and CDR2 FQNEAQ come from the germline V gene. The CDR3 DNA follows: TGTGCCAGCAGCCGGGACATAGCTAACTATGGCTACACCTTC. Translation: CASSRDIANYGYTF.

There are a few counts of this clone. CDR3 in DNA: TGCGCCAGCAGAGCGGCGGGAACGGGCAATGAGCAGTTCTTC. Amino acid sequence: CASRAAGTGNEQFF. The chain carries TRBV4-1 and TRBJ2-1, with D possibly TRBD2 on 6 matching bases. Per germline, CDR1 MGHRA and CDR2 YSYEKL. V was trimmed by 6 bases and J by 6 bases, leaving 15 bases between them. CDR3 length: 14 amino acids.

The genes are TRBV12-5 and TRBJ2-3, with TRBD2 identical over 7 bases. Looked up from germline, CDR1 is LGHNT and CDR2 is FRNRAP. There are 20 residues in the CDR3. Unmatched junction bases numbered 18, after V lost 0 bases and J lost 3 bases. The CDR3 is CASGLVLRGQHQRGTDTQYF. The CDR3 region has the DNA TGTGCTAGTGGTTTGGTTCTACGTGGACAACACCAGCGGGGTACAGATACGCAGTATTTT. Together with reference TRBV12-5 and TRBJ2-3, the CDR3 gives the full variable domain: DARVTQTPRHKVTEMGQEVTMRCQPILGHNTVFWYRQTMMQGLELLAYFRNRAPLDDSGMPKDRFSAEMPDATLATLKIQPSEPRDSAVYFCASGLVLRGQHQRGTDTQYFGPGTRLTVL.

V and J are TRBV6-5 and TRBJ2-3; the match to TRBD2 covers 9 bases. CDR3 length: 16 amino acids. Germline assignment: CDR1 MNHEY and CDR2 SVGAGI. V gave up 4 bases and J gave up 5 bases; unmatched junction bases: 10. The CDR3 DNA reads TGTGCCAGCAGTTCCCACCGCGGGAGGGCTGTAGATACGCAGTATTTT. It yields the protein CASSSHRGRAVDTQYF.

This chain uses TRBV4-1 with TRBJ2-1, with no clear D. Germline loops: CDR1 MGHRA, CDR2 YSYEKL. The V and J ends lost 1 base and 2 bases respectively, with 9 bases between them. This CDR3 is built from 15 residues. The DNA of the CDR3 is TGCGCCAGCAGCCAAGTACCACCGGCCTACAATGAGCAGTTCTTC. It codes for CASSQVPPAYNEQFF.

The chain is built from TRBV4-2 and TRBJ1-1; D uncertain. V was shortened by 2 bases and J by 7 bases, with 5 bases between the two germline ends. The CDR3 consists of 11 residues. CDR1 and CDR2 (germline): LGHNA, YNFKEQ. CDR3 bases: TGTGCCAGCAGCCAATACGGTGAAGCTTTCTTT. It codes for CASSQYGEAFF.

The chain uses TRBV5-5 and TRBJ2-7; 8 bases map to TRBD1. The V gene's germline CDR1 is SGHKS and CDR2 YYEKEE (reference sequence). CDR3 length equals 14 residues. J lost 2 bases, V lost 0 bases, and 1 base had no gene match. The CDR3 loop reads CASSLDRGAYEQYF. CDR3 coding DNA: TGTGCCAGCAGCTTGGACAGGGGGGCCTACGAGCAGTACTTC.

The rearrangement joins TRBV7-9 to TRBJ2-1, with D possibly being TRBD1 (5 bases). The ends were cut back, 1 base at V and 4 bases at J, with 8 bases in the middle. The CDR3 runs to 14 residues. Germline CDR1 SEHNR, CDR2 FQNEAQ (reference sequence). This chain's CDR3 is CASSLETEYNEQFF. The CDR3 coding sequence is TGTGCCAGCAGCTTAGAGACAGAATACAATGAGCAGTTCTTC.

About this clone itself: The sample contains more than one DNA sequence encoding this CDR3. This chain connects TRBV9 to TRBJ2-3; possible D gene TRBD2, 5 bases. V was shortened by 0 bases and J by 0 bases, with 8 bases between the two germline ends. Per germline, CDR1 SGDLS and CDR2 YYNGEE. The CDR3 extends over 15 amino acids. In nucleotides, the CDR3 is TGTGCCAGCAGCGTAGGTGGAGGTAGCACAGATACGCAGTATTTT. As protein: CASSVGGGSTDTQYF.

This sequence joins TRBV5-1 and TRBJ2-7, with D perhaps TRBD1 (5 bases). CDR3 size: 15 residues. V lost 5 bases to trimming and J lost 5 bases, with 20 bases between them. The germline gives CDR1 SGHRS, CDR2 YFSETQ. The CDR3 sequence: CASRLTTAPLDEQYF. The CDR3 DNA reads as TGCGCCAGCAGATTAACGACAGCCCCTTTGGACGAGCAGTACTTC.

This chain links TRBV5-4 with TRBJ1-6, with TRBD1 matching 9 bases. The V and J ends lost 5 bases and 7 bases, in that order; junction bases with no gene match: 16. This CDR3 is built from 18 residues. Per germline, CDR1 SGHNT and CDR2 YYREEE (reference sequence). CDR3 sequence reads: CASSPDFPGTGRNSPLHF. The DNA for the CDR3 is TGTGCCAGCAGTCCCGACTTTCCCGGGACAGGGAGGAATTCACCCCTCCACTTT.

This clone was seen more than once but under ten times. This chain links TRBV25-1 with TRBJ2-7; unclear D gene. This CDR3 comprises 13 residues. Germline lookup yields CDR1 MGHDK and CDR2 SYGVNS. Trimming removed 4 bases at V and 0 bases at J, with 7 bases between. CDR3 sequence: CASSVQDSYEQYF. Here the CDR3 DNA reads TGTGCCAGCAGTGTCCAGGACTCCTACGAGCAGTACTTC.

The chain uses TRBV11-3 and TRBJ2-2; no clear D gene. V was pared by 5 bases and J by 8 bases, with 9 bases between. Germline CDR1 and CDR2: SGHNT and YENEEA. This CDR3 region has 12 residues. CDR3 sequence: CASSLPLGELFF. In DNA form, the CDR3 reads TGTGCCAGCAGCCTCCCTTTGGGGGAGCTGTTTTTT.

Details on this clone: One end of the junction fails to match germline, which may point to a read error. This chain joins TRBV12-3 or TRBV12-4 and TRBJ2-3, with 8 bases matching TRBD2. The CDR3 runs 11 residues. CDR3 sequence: CASSLGTSGFF. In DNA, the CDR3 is TGTGCCAGCAGTCTGGGGACTAGTGGATTTTTT.

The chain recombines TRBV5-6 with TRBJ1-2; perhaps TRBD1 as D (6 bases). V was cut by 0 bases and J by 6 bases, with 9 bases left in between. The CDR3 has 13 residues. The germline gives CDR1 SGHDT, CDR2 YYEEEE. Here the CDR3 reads CASSLDRDHGYTF. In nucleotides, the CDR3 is TGTGCCAGCAGCTTGGACAGGGACCATGGCTACACCTTC.

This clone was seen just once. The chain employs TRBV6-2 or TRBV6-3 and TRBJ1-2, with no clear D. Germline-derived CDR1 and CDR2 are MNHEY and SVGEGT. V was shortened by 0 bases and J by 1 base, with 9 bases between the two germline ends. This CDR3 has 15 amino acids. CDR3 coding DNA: TGTGCCAGCAGTTACTCGCTTAAGCTTAACTATGGCTACACCTTC. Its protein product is CASSYSLKLNYGYTF.

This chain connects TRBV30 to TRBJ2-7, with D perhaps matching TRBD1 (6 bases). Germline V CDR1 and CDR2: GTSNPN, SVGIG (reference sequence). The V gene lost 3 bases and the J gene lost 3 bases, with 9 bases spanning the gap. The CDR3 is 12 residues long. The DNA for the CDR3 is TGTGCCTGGAGAGGCAGGGGCTACGAGCAGTACTTC. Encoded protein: CAWRGRGYEQYF.

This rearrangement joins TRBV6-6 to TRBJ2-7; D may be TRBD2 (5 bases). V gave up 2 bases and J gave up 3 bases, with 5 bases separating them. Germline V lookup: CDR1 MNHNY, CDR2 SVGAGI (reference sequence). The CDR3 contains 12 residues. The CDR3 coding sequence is TGTGCCAGCAGTTACGAGGGCTACGAGCAGTACTTC. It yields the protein CASSYEGYEQYF.

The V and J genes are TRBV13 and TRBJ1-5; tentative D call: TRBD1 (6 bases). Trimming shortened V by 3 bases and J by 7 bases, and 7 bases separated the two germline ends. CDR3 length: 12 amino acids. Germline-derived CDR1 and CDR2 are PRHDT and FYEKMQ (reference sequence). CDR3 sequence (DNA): TGTGCCAGCAGCTTCAGGGGACAGCCCCAGCATTTT. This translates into CASSFRGQPQHF.

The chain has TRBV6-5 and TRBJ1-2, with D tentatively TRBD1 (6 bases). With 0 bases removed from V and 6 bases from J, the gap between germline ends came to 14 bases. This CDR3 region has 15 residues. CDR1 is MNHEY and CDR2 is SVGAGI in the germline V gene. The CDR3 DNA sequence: TGTGCCAGCAGTTACTCGGGCAGGGGATTTGATGGCTACACCTTC. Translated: CASSYSGRGFDGYTF.

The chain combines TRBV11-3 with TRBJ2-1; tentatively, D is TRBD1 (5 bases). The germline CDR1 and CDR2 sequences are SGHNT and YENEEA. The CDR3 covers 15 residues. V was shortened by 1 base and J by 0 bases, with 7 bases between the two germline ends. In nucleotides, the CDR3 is TGTGCCAGCAGCTTAGGGACAAACTCCTACAATGAGCAGTTCTTC. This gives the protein CASSLGTNSYNEQFF.

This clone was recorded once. The CDR3 reads CASSARVDSGNTIYF. In DNA form, the CDR3 reads TGTGCCAGCAGCGCCCGTGTAGACTCTGGAAACACCATATATTTT. V gene TRBV9 combines with J gene TRBJ1-3; no definite D call. V shed 3 bases and J shed 0 bases, with 10 bases lying between them. CDR3 length: 15 amino acids. Germline CDR1 SGDLS, CDR2 YYNGEE.

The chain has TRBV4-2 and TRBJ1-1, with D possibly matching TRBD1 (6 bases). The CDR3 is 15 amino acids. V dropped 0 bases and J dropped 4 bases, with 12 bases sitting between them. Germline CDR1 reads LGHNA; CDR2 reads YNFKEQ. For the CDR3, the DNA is TGTGCCAGCAGCCAAGAAGCCACCAGGGGCACTGAAGCTTTCTTT. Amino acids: CASSQEATRGTEAFF.

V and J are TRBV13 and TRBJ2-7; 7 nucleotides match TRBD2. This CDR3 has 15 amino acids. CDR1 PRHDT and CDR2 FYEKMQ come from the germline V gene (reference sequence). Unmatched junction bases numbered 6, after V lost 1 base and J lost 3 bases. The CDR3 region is CASSLEAGEGYEQYF. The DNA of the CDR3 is TGTGCCAGCAGCTTAGAGGCGGGAGAGGGCTACGAGCAGTACTTC.

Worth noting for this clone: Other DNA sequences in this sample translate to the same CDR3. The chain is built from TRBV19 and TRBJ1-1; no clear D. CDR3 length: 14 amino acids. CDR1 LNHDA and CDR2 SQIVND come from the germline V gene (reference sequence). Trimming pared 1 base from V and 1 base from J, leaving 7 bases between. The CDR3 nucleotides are TGTGCCAGTAGTATAGGCGGGGAGAACACTGAAGCTTTCTTT. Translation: CASSIGGENTEAFF.

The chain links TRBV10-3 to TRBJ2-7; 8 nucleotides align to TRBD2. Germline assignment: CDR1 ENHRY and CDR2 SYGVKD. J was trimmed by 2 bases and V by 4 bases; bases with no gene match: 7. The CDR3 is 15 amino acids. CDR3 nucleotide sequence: TGTGCCATCAGTGGAGCAGCGGGGGCTACCTACGAGCAGTACTTC. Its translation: CAISGAAGATYEQYF.

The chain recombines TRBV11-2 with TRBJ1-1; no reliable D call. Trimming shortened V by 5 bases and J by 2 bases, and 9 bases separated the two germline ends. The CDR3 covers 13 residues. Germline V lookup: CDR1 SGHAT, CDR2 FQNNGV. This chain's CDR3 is CASSVGLNTEAFF. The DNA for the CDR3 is TGTGCCAGCAGCGTAGGGCTCAACACTGAAGCTTTCTTT.

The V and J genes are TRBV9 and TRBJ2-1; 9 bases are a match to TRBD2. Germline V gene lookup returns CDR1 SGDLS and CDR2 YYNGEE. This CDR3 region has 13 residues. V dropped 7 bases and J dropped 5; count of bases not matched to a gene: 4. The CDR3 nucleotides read TGTGCCAGCTCTCTAGCGGGGAACAATGAGCAGTTCTTC. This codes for CASSLAGNNEQFF.